This paragraph reports one TCR beta chain. The time point here: after dendritic cell vaccination, including at tumor progression/relapse. The germline V gene encodes CDR1 SGHNT and CDR2 YYREEE (reference sequence). Losses at the gene ends were 7 bases for V and 8 bases for J; bases not matched to a gene: 10. The CDR3 has 14 amino acids. The data originate from a study of glioma-infiltrating T cells after dendritic cell vaccination. Libraries were prepared by immunoSEQ multiplex PCR; TCRdb keeps only in-frame clonotypes and omits some of them. The table records roughly 60,000 clones, about 89% of them present only once.

Specimen: blood, collected after dendritic cell vaccination. The clonotype originates from a human donor with glioblastoma. V gene TRBV5-4 combines with J gene TRBJ2-1, with 9 bases lining up with TRBD2. CDR3 DNA sequence: TGTGCCAGCGGCCAGGGGACTAGCATCGATGAGCAGTTCTTC. Encoded protein: CASGQGTSIDEQFF.